Below, one T cell receptor beta chain is given with its context. The data originate from a study of blood T cell repertoires in COVID-19. Across the study: Samples of COVID-19 (acute and convalescent) were obtained from the United States, Italy and Spain.

Trimming removed 5 bases from V and 4 bases from J, with 11 bases in between. The CDR3 loop spans 13 amino acids. Germline-derived CDR1 and CDR2 are LNHDA and SQIVND (reference sequence). Only in-frame clones appear in the TCRdb table, and some are missing; sequencing was by immunoSEQ multiplex PCR. Of around 200,000 clones in the sample, around nine tenths are singletons; the top ten hold 12%. The specimen was peripheral blood. The rearrangement links TRBV19 to TRBJ1-1; possible D gene TRBD1, 6 bases. The receptor's source is a woman younger than 35 who had recovered from COVID-19. CDR3 loop: CASSLHRVTEAFF. The CDR3, as DNA: TGTGCCAGTAGTCTTCACAGGGTCACTGAAGCTTTCTTT.